This is a list of T cell receptor beta chains from one sample in a study of cytomegalovirus exposure and HLA in healthy donors. The protocol was immunoSEQ multiplex PCR, while the TCRdb copy is restricted to in-frame clones and leaves out a portion. The sample lists roughly 69,000 clones, about 80% occurring once. The sequencing input was PBMCs. The origin of the receptors is a man aged 18 to 30 in good health and CMV-seronegative. Both conserved end residues are part of each CDR3. Each record gives: D gene, J gene, V gene, clone size, CDR3 DNA, CDR3 protein. The D gene is left open where the match is weak. Clone size is not always given. Where it is, it says once, few, many or a class for expanded clones.

>TRBD2|TRBJ2-1|TRBV4-2|-
TGTGCCAGCAGCCAAGACAAGGGGCGGGGGGAGCAGTTCTTC
CASSQDKGRGEQFF
>-|TRBJ1-3|TRBV15|few
TGTGCCACCAGCAGAGAGGCAGGGCATGGAAACACCATATATTTT
CATSREAGHGNTIYF
>TRBD1|TRBJ2-2|TRBV11-3|-
TGTGCCAGCAGCTCTAGGGGGGTTGGGACAGGTCATATCGGGGAGCTGTTTTTT
CASSSRGVGTGHIGELFF
>TRBD2|TRBJ2-1|TRBV19|-
TGTGCCAGTAGTATGGGACTAGTGGATGAGCAGTTCTTC
CASSMGLVDEQFF
>TRBD2|TRBJ2-2|TRBV5-6|-
TGTGCCAGCAGCATGCCCAAGACTAGCGGGGGTAGTAACACCGGGGAGCTGTTTTTT
CASSMPKTSGGSNTGELFF
>TRBD2|TRBJ2-5|TRBV6-1|-
TGTGCCAGCAGTTGGACGGGGGGAAGGGAGACCCAGTACTTC
CASSWTGGRETQYF
>TRBD1|TRBJ1-1|TRBV5-1|few
TGCGCCAGCAGCCGGACAGGGGAGACGAACACTGAAGCTTTCTTT
CASSRTGETNTEAFF
>-|TRBJ2-7|TRBV6-1|-
TGTGCCAGCAGTGAAAGCCTGGGGGCGGACACCTACGAGCAGTACTTC
CASSESLGADTYEQYF
>-|TRBJ1-6|TRBV5-8|few
TGTGCCAGCAGCCCCCCATCACCCCTCCACTTT
CASSPPSPLHF
>TRBD1|TRBJ2-7|TRBV5-1|few
TGCGCCAGCAGCCTCGGACAGGGGGCCATCCGCTCCTACGAGCAGTACTTC
CASSLGQGAIRSYEQYF
>-|TRBJ1-4|TRBV7-2|-
TGTGCCAGCAGCTTAGCGGGACTTGGGGGGGGCGAAAAACTGTTTTTT
CASSLAGLGGGEKLFF
>-|TRBJ1-2|TRBV10-3|-
TGTGCCATCAGTGAGTCGACAGCCGGTGGCTACACCTTC
CAISESTAGGYTF
>-|TRBJ1-3|TRBV19|-
TGTGCCAGTAGTACCTCGGACAGACCCTCTGGAAACACCATATATTTT
CASSTSDRPSGNTIYF
>-|TRBJ2-7|TRBV30|-
TGTGCCTGGAGTCCCCAGCCTAGCTCCGAGCAGTACTTC
CAWSPQPSSEQYF
>-|TRBJ2-3|TRBV28|-
TGTGCCAGCAGACCCAGGGGGCTTAGCGGGGGCCTCAGCACAGATACGCAGTATTTT
CASRPRGLSGGLSTDTQYF
>TRBD2|TRBJ2-1|TRBV9|-
TGTGCCAGCAGCGTAGCTAGCGAGCGGGGAGGGAATGAGCAGTTCTTC
CASSVASERGGNEQFF
>-|TRBJ2-2|TRBV6-5|-
TGTGCCAGCAGGCCACTTAACACCGGGGAGCTGTTTTTT
CASRPLNTGELFF
>-|TRBJ1-5|TRBV6-1|-
TGTGCCAGCAGTGGGTCAGGGTGGCCCCAGCATTTT
CASSGSGWPQHF
>TRBD1|TRBJ2-1|TRBV5-1|-
TGCGCCAGCAGCCAACTTAAGGGACAGATCCACAATGAGCAGTTCTTC
CASSQLKGQIHNEQFF
>-|TRBJ2-7|TRBV14|-
TGTGCCAGCAGCCTCGTGGGGGGCAGGGGGACCTACGAGCAGTACTTC
CASSLVGGRGTYEQYF
>-|TRBJ1-6|TRBV4-3|-
TGCGCCAGCAGCCAAGATGTTATTGCCGACCCGGGTTCACCCCTCCACTTT
CASSQDVIADPGSPLHF
>-|TRBJ1-2|TRBV5-8|few
TGTGCCAGCAGCTTGGAACTTAACTATGGCTACACCTTC
CASSLELNYGYTF
>-|TRBJ2-3|TRBV11-2|-
TGTGCCAGCAGCTTAGGTCCAGGGGCTCGCACAGATACGCAGTATTTT
CASSLGPGARTDTQYF
>TRBD1|TRBJ2-7|TRBV6-6|-
TGTGCCAGCAGTGTCTCCGGGACAGGGGGCTCCGAGCAGTACTTC
CASSVSGTGGSEQYF
>-|TRBJ1-5|TRBV28|-
TGTGCCAGCAGTATACACAGTCTCAATCAGCCCCAGCATTTT
CASSIHSLNQPQHF
>TRBD1|TRBJ2-5|TRBV6-5|-
TGTGCCAGCAGTTTGGAAGGGGACAGGGGGCGCCGGGCCCAGTACTTC
CASSLEGDRGRRAQYF
>-|TRBJ1-3|TRBV6-5|-
TGTGCCAGCAGTTACTCGGCAGGGACAGGAAACACCATATATTTT
CASSYSAGTGNTIYF
>-|TRBJ1-1|TRBV6-5|-
TGTGCCAGCATCGGCGGGGCTAGGACTGAAGCTTTCTTT
CASIGGARTEAFF
>TRBD2|TRBJ2-1|TRBV7-8|-
TGTGCCAGCAGCCCATTTATAGCGGGGGGGCCCAATGAGCAGTTCTTC
CASSPFIAGGPNEQFF
>TRBD2|TRBJ2-5|TRBV28|-
TGTGCCAGCAGTCCCGGCGGGGGGGAAAGGGTTGAGACCCAGTACTTC
CASSPGGGERVETQYF
>TRBD2|TRBJ2-7|TRBV7-9|-
TGTGCCATAGCGGGCGGCCCCTACGAGCAGTACTTC
CAIAGGPYEQYF
>-|TRBJ1-4|TRBV2|-
TGTGCCAGCAGTCAAGACAGGACCGTTAACGAAAAACTGTTTTTT
CASSQDRTVNEKLFF
>TRBD2|TRBJ2-5|TRBV15|-
TGTGCCACCAGTAGCGGGGGTCCGGGAGAGACCCAGTACTTC
CATSSGGPGETQYF
>-|TRBJ1-6|TRBV19|once
TGTGCCAGTGGTGAGGGCCAATATAATTCACCCCTCCACTTT
CASGEGQYNSPLHF
>-|TRBJ1-6|TRBV7-6|-
TGTGCCAGCAGCTTAAGGAGGACTAATTCACCCCTCCACTTT
CASSLRRTNSPLHF
>TRBD1|TRBJ2-7|TRBV6-5|-
TGTGCCAGCACCAAGGGGACAGGGGCCTACGAGCAGTACTTC
CASTKGTGAYEQYF
>TRBD2|TRBJ2-7|TRBV11-2|-
TGTGCCAGCAGCTTAGACCCTAGCGGTTACGAGCAGTACTTC
CASSLDPSGYEQYF
>-|TRBJ2-4|TRBV29-1|-
TGCAGCGTTGAAGATCTGGATAGCTTCATTCAGTACTTC
CSVEDLDSFIQYF
>TRBD1|TRBJ2-3|TRBV9|-
TGTGCCAGCAGGCCAGGGGGTTGGGGCACAGATACGCAGTATTTT
CASRPGGWGTDTQYF
>-|TRBJ2-5|TRBV5-8|-
TGTGCCAGCAGCTTCGGATCCACTTCAGGGGAGACCCAGTACTTC
CASSFGSTSGETQYF
>TRBD1|TRBJ1-6|TRBV7-8|-
TGTGCCAGCAGCTTAGACAGGGGTAATTCACCCCTCCACTTT
CASSLDRGNSPLHF
>TRBD2|TRBJ2-1|TRBV7-3|-
TGTGCCAGCAGCTCAAGCGGGGGACCCAATGAGCAGTTCTTC
CASSSSGGPNEQFF
>TRBD1|TRBJ1-6|TRBV6-6|-
TGTGCCAGCAGCTTGGGACAGGGTTCCTATAATTCACCCCTCCACTTT
CASSLGQGSYNSPLHF
>TRBD2|TRBJ2-3|TRBV5-1|few
TGCGCCAGCAGCTTGGTAGGCGGGGGGGCCCCAGATACGCAGTATTTT
CASSLVGGGAPDTQYF
>TRBD2|TRBJ2-3|TRBV5-6|few
TGTGCCAGCAGCTGGGAGGGACTAGCAAGGGATACGCAGTATTTT
CASSWEGLARDTQYF
>-|TRBJ1-1|TRBV15|-
TGTGCCACCAGTACGGTGGGCAACACTGAAGCTTTCTTT
CATSTVGNTEAFF
>-|TRBJ1-5|TRBV5-8|-
TGTGCCAGCAGCTGGAGACAGCTTCCCAATCAGCCCCAGCATTTT
CASSWRQLPNQPQHF
>TRBD2|TRBJ2-1|TRBV7-7|-
TGTGCCAGCAGTCCCTTAGCGGGGGAATCCAATGAGCAGTTCTTC
CASSPLAGESNEQFF
>TRBD1|TRBJ1-4|TRBV7-8|-
TGTGCCAGCAGTCTAGGATGGATGAGGGGGCTTGGGACTAATGAAAAACTGTTTTTT
CASSLGWMRGLGTNEKLFF
>TRBD1|TRBJ2-2|TRBV28|-
TGTGCCAGCAGTTCCCGGACAGGGTGGACCGGGGAGCTGTTTTTT
CASSSRTGWTGELFF
>-|TRBJ1-4|TRBV6-1|-
TGTGCCAGCAGTGAAGATCTAGTAGTGAATGAAAAACTGTTTTTT
CASSEDLVVNEKLFF
>-|TRBJ1-6|TRBV2|once
TGTGCCAGCAGTCAGGAAAATAATTCACCCCTCCACTTT
CASSQENNSPLHF
>-|TRBJ1-1|TRBV6-4|-
TGTGCCAGCAGTGACTTACGGACACCCGAAGCTTTCTTT
CASSDLRTPEAFF
>-|TRBJ1-1|TRBV10-2|-
TGCGCCAGCAGTGCGGGGAGTGAAGCTTTCTTT
CASSAGSEAFF
>TRBD2|TRBJ2-2|TRBV9|-
TGTGCCAGCAGCGTAGCTGCTAGCGGAACCACCGGGGAGCTGTTTTTT
CASSVAASGTTGELFF
>-|TRBJ2-2|TRBV6-6|-
TGTGCCAGCAGTTACCGTCTAGGCACCGGGGAGCTGTCTTTT
CASSYRLGTGELSF
>TRBD1|TRBJ2-5|TRBV7-6|-
TGTGCCAGCAGCCTCTGGACAGGGATCCAAGAGACCCAGTACTTC
CASSLWTGIQETQYF